What follows are 26 T cell receptor beta chains derived from one specimen sequenced in a study of cytomegalovirus exposure and HLA in healthy donors. The study ran its PCR with 60 Vbeta and 13 Jbeta primers. Data came from immunoSEQ multiplex PCR; TCRdb stores just in-frame clones and leaves some out. In the table there are some 35,000 clones, around 53% of which are singletons. The specimen sequenced was PBMCs. These receptors came from a woman between 35 and 50 years old in good health and CMV-seropositive.

This clone came up a few times. V gene TRBV19 combines with J gene TRBJ1-1; TRBD1 aligns across 11 bases. J lost 3 bases, V lost 5 bases, and 8 bases had no gene match. Germline CDR1 and CDR2: LNHDA and SQIVND (reference sequence). CDR3 length equals 16 residues. The CDR3 region has the DNA TGTGCCAGTAGTTTCCGCCCGGGACAGGGGGACACTGAAGCTTTCTTT. It translates to CASSFRPGQGDTEAFF.

J is TRBJ1-2 and V is TRBV10-3; D may be TRBD1 (5 bases). The CDR3 is 15 residues long. CDR1 is ENHRY, CDR2 SYGVKD, per germline. The V gene lost 5 bases and the J gene lost 3 bases, with 16 bases spanning the gap. In DNA form, the CDR3 reads TGTGCCATCAGTTTAGGCGGGACGGAGGACTATGGCTACACCTTC. Encoded protein: CAISLGGTEDYGYTF.

The chain combines TRBV12-5 with TRBJ2-7, with D possibly matching TRBD2 (5 bases). Looked up from germline, CDR1 is LGHNT and CDR2 is FRNRAP. Trimming left V 3 bases short and J 0 bases short, with 12 bases between. The CDR3 totals 15 residues. The CDR3 here is CASGLGSGYSYEQYF. The DNA for the CDR3 is TGTGCTAGTGGTTTAGGGTCGGGGTACTCCTACGAGCAGTACTTC.

The chain joins TRBV5-1 to TRBJ1-4, with 10 positions matching TRBD1. Germline values: CDR1 SGHRS, CDR2 YFSETQ. The V and J ends lost 0 bases and 7 bases, in that order; junction bases with no gene match: 9. The CDR3 extends over 17 amino acids. DNA for the CDR3: TGCGCCAGCAGCTTGGCCTCGGGACAGGGGACCGGTGAAAAACTGTTTTTT. Translating it yields CASSLASGQGTGEKLFF.

This clone has ten or more counts. The chain is built from TRBV5-4 and TRBJ2-6, with 10 bases aligning to TRBD2. V lost 2 bases and J lost 3; bases outside the gene matches: 5. The CDR3 length is 17 residues. Germline V gene data show CDR1 as SGHNT and CDR2 as YYREEE (reference sequence). The CDR3 sequence is CASSFGSSGGGANVLTF. CDR3 coding DNA: TGTGCCAGCAGCTTCGGTTCTAGCGGGGGTGGGGCCAACGTCCTGACTTTC.

Concerning this clone itself: Compared with germline, one end of the junction differs, possibly owing to a read error. The chain recombines TRBV10-3 with TRBJ1-1; 7 bases fit TRBD1. Germline CDR1 and CDR2: ENHRY and SYGVKD. The CDR3 covers 15 residues. The CDR3 here is CAISDVPGGNIEAFF. CDR3 coding DNA: TGTGCCATCAGTGACGTACCAGGGGGGAACATTGAAGCTTTCTTT.

V gene TRBV11-2 combines with J gene TRBJ1-2; D gene uncertain. V shed 5 bases and J shed 5 bases, with 9 bases lying between them. Germline V CDR1 and CDR2: SGHAT, FQNNGV. The CDR3 runs 12 residues. CDR3 region: CASSPPAYGYTF. DNA of the CDR3: TGTGCCAGCAGCCCCCCAGCGTATGGCTACACCTTC.

This clone appeared a few times. The V gene is TRBV2, the J gene TRBJ1-1; D is unresolved. The CDR3 runs 13 residues. Trimming took 4 bases from V and 1 from J, leaving 7 bases between them. The germline V gene has CDR1 SNHLY and CDR2 FYNNEI. The CDR3 bases are TGTGCCAGCAGTGTACGGGGGAACACTGAAGCTTTCTTT. This codes for CASSVRGNTEAFF.

This clone has only a few counts. V usage is TRBV2 and J usage is TRBJ1-2; D unclear. Trimming took 1 base from V and 5 from J, leaving 8 bases between them. The CDR3 totals 13 residues. CDR1 SNHLY and CDR2 FYNNEI come from the germline V gene. CDR3 loop: CASSEGPRYGYTF. The CDR3, as DNA: TGTGCCAGCAGTGAAGGCCCGAGATATGGCTACACCTTC.

This clone ranks as medium-sized. The J gene is TRBJ1-6, the V gene TRBV10-1, with 10 bases aligning to TRBD1. CDR1 is WNHNN, CDR2 SYGVQD, per germline (reference sequence). There are 15 residues in the CDR3. The V and J ends lost 6 bases and 10 bases, in that order; junction bases with no gene match: 9. Here the CDR3 DNA reads TGCGCCAGCAGCGCCGGGACAGGGGTAGGGTCACCCCTCCACTTT. This codes for CASSAGTGVGSPLHF.

The V gene is TRBV5-6, the J gene TRBJ1-3, with D unresolved. Germline V gene sequence: CDR1 SGHDT, CDR2 YYEEEE. V dropped 5 bases and J dropped 6 bases, with 12 bases sitting between them. This CDR3 spans 13 amino acids. The CDR3 DNA reads as TGTGCCAGCAGTCACGACGGGGAAAACACCATATATTTT. Translating gives CASSHDGENTIYF.

The gene calls are TRBV13 and TRBJ1-1; 9 bases align to TRBD1. The CDR3 consists of 15 residues. Per the germline V gene, CDR1 is PRHDT and CDR2 is FYEKMQ (reference sequence). The trim removed 5 bases at V and 7 bases at J, leaving 11 bases unmatched. The CDR3 region has the DNA TGTGCCAGCAGCCGAAGCGGACAGGGGAGGGATGAAGCTTTCTTT. Encoded protein: CASSRSGQGRDEAFF.

The table lists this clone with a few counts. The chain combines TRBV2 with TRBJ1-1; D is possibly TRBD1 (6 bases). The CDR3 is 13 residues long. V gave up 8 bases and J gave up 1 base, with 11 bases separating them. Germline assignment: CDR1 SNHLY and CDR2 FYNNEI. The CDR3 DNA reads as TGTGCCAGCTTGGGACAACCGAACACTGAAGCTTTCTTT. It translates to CASLGQPNTEAFF.

This clone is categorized as medium-sized. This sequence joins TRBV5-1 and TRBJ2-1; weak D call: TRBD1 (5 bases). This CDR3 is 16 amino acids long. Germline CDR1 reads SGHRS; CDR2 reads YFSETQ. V shed 4 bases and J shed 3 bases, with 17 bases lying between them. CDR3 amino acids: CASSGSTGTLYNEQFF. CDR3 DNA: TGCGCCAGCAGCGGGTCAACAGGTACCCTCTACAATGAGCAGTTCTTC.

The chain recombines TRBV14 with TRBJ2-1; 13 bases agree with TRBD2. V shed 7 bases and J 8 bases; nucleotides not matched to a gene: 8. The length of the CDR3 is 15 residues. From germline, CDR1 is SGHDN and CDR2 FVKESK. CDR3 residues: CASTKTSGGPYEQFF. The CDR3 nucleotides read TGTGCCAGCACCAAGACTAGCGGGGGGCCCTATGAGCAGTTCTTC.

This clone appeared a few times. CDR3 in DNA: TGTGCCAGCAGTTCAGGGAACTATGGCTACACCTTC. This encodes CASSSGNYGYTF. The rearrangement uses TRBV6-5 and TRBJ1-2, with D perhaps TRBD1 (5 bases). The V gene's germline CDR1 is MNHEY and CDR2 SVGAGI. This CDR3 is 12 amino acids long. The V and J ends lost 4 bases and 2 bases respectively, with 5 bases between them.

Points on this clone: The same CDR3 can be traced to other DNA sequences in this sample. The CDR3: CASSSGDTEAFF. The CDR3 nucleotides read TGTGCCAGCAGTTCGGGGGATACTGAAGCTTTCTTT. This rearrangement joins TRBV6-5 to TRBJ1-1; D is perhaps TRBD1 (5 bases). Trimming removed 4 bases at V and 5 bases at J, with 8 bases between. The germline CDR1 and CDR2 sequences are MNHEY and SVGAGI. The CDR3 extends over 12 amino acids.

The rearrangement uses TRBV9 and TRBJ1-4; TRBD1 might be the D (5 bases). V was trimmed by 1 base and J by 8 bases, leaving 9 bases between them. This CDR3 has 13 residues. CDR1 is SGDLS and CDR2 is YYNGEE in the germline V gene. The CDR3 sequence is CASSVSGGEKLFF. Written as DNA, the CDR3 is TGTGCCAGCAGCGTAAGCGGGGGGGAAAAACTGTTTTTT. Together with reference TRBV9 and TRBJ1-4, the CDR3 gives the full variable domain: DSGVTQTPKHLITATGQRVTLRCSPRSGDLSVYWYQQSLDQGLQFLIQYYNGEERAKGNILERFSAQQFPDLHSELNLSSLELGDSALYFCASSVSGGEKLFFGSGTQLSVL.

The chain combines TRBV9 with TRBJ2-1, with a weak D call TRBD2 (5 bases). Germline lookup yields CDR1 SGDLS and CDR2 YYNGEE. Trimming left V 3 bases short and J 4 bases short, with 8 bases between. The length of the CDR3 is 13 residues. CDR3 region: CASSGTDYNEQFF. CDR3 sequence (DNA): TGTGCCAGCAGCGGGACTGATTACAATGAGCAGTTCTTC.

The rearrangement uses TRBV7-9 and TRBJ2-7; D call uncertain. This CDR3 has 14 amino acids. V shed 2 bases and J shed 0 bases, with 8 bases lying between them. Germline CDR1 SEHNR, CDR2 FQNEAQ (reference sequence). The CDR3 region is CASSLTSNSYEQYF. CDR3 nucleotide sequence: TGTGCCAGCAGCTTAACCAGTAACTCCTACGAGCAGTACTTC.

The genes are TRBV19 and TRBJ2-5; 11 nucleotides line up with TRBD1. J lost 3 bases, V lost 6 bases, and 3 bases had no gene match. Germline V lookup: CDR1 LNHDA, CDR2 SQIVND (reference sequence). This CDR3 region has 14 residues. The CDR3 reads CASRRTGGEETQYF. DNA for the CDR3: TGTGCCAGTAGGAGGACAGGGGGCGAAGAGACCCAGTACTTC.

The chain links TRBV5-4 to TRBJ2-7, with D tentatively TRBD2 (5 bases). The CDR3 runs to 14 residues. Trimming cost V 0 bases and J 7 bases, with 14 bases left between them. From germline, CDR1 is SGHNT and CDR2 YYREEE (reference sequence). The CDR3 spells CASSLAGGPGEQYF. The CDR3, as DNA: TGTGCCAGCAGCTTGGCCGGTGGCCCGGGAGAGCAGTACTTC.

The chain employs TRBV5-4 and TRBJ2-5; 8 positions agree with TRBD2. The junction had 12 bases not matched to a gene; V was cut back by 4 bases and J by 4 bases. Germline assignment: CDR1 SGHNT and CDR2 YYREEE (reference sequence). The CDR3 contains 16 residues. The CDR3 DNA follows: TGTGCCAGCAGCCAATCAAGCGGGGGACGGGGAGAGACCCAGTACTTC. It yields the protein CASSQSSGGRGETQYF.

The chain employs TRBV6-5 and TRBJ1-2, with a possible D match to TRBD1 (6 bases). V was shortened by 8 bases and J by 4 bases, with 17 bases between the two germline ends. CDR1 MNHEY and CDR2 SVGAGI come from the germline V gene. The CDR3 sequence is 14 residues long. The CDR3 DNA sequence: TGTGCCAGCTTTGACTCAAGACAGGTCTATGGCTACACCTTC. Its translation is CASFDSRQVYGYTF.

On this clone: The same CDR3 can be traced to other DNA sequences in this sample. This chain joins TRBV7-3 and TRBJ2-5; 7 bases are a match to TRBD2. The CDR3 is 13 amino acids. The junction had 0 bases not matched to a gene; V was cut back by 3 bases and J by 2 bases. CDR1 and CDR2 from the germline V gene are SGHTA and FQGTGA. CDR3 sequence (DNA): TGTGCCAGCAGCTTGGGAGGGCAAGAGACCCAGTACTTC. Translation gives CASSLGGQETQYF.

The V gene is TRBV6-6, the J gene TRBJ2-5; TRBD1 agrees at 7 bases. Germline values: CDR1 MNHNY, CDR2 SVGAGI (reference sequence). V dropped 10 bases and J dropped 1; count of bases not matched to a gene: 6. There are 13 residues in the CDR3. The CDR3 DNA reads TGTGCCACCAAAGGGACAGTCCAAGAGACCCAGTACTTC. It encodes CATKGTVQETQYF.